The rows below give T cell receptor beta chains drawn from one sample of a study of cytomegalovirus exposure and HLA in healthy donors. TCRdb keeps only in-frame clones here, not all; method: immunoSEQ multiplex PCR. The listing contains about 72,000 clones. The sample was PBMCs. Receptor source: a man aged 40-50 years in good health and CMV-seronegative. Both conserved end residues are part of each CDR3. The D gene is left open where the match is weak.

v_call	d_call	j_call	cdr3_aa	cdr3_nt
TRBV5-1	-	TRBJ2-7	CASSITGTSSYEQYF	TGCGCCAGCAGTATAACAGGGACCTCCTCATACGAGCAGTACTTC
TRBV7-3	-	TRBJ2-2	CASSFRNTGELFF	TGTGCCAGCAGCTTTAGAAACACCGGGGAGCTGTTTTTT
TRBV6-1	-	TRBJ2-2	CASSDQGGNTGELFF	TGTGCCAGCAGTGATCAGGGAGGGAACACCGGGGAGCTGTTTTTT
TRBV29-1	-	TRBJ2-2	CSVGAGGTTGELFF	TGCAGCGTTGGTGCAGGGGGGACCACCGGGGAGCTGTTTTTT
TRBV9	-	TRBJ2-3	CASSPQPRSSAGTDTQYF	TGTGCCAGCAGCCCCCAACCTCGGTCCTCTGCGGGAACAGATACGCAGTATTTT
TRBV5-6	-	TRBJ2-4	CASSPRGAKNIQYF	TGTGCCAGCAGCCCCCGGGGAGCCAAAAACATTCAGTACTTC
TRBV18	-	TRBJ2-4	CASSPPSSVLAKNIQYF	TGTGCCAGCTCACCACCATCGTCGGTTCTAGCCAAAAACATTCAGTACTTC
TRBV30	-	TRBJ1-6	CAWSPFNNSPLHF	TGTGCCTGGAGTCCATTCAATAATTCACCCCTCCACTTT
TRBV5-4	TRBD2	TRBJ2-1	CASSLGGGRFDEQFF	TGTGCCAGCAGCTTGGGCGGGGGGCGTTTCGATGAGCAGTTCTTC
TRBV7-2	-	TRBJ2-2	CASSVDLGRTGELFF	TGTGCCAGCAGCGTGGACTTGGGTCGGACCGGGGAGCTGTTTTTT
TRBV5-1	TRBD1	TRBJ1-1	CASSTETGTGLRGMNTEAFF	TGCGCCAGCAGCACCGAGACCGGGACAGGGCTCCGTGGCATGAACACTGAAGCTTTCTTT
TRBV18	-	TRBJ1-1	CASSLQGQSTEAFF	TGTGCCAGCTCACTCCAGGGGCAAAGCACTGAAGCTTTCTTT
TRBV7-9	-	TRBJ1-5	CASSLEAGNQPQHF	TGTGCCAGCAGCTTAGAGGCCGGGAACCAGCCCCAGCATTTT
TRBV5-4	-	TRBJ2-3	CASSTDTAGTDTQYF	TGTGCCAGCAGCACTGATACAGCTGGCACAGATACGCAGTATTTT
TRBV5-6	TRBD1	TRBJ1-1	CASSLLTGGLDTEAFF	TGTGCCAGCAGCTTATTAACAGGGGGTTTGGACACTGAAGCTTTCTTT
TRBV6-5	-	TRBJ1-4	CASSSEVTNEKLFF	TGTGCCAGCAGTTCCGAGGTCACTAATGAAAAACTGTTTTTT
TRBV6-1	TRBD1	TRBJ2-7	CASSPQTGPSYEQYF	TGTGCCAGCAGTCCGCAGACAGGGCCCTCCTACGAGCAGTACTTC
TRBV28	TRBD1	TRBJ2-7	CASRLDRGTGEQYF	TGTGCCAGCAGGCTCGACAGGGGGACTGGCGAGCAGTACTTC
TRBV9	-	TRBJ2-1	CASSDPRDSVSYNEQFF	TGTGCCAGCAGCGACCCCCGGGACTCCGTCTCCTACAATGAGCAGTTCTTC
TRBV5-4	TRBD1	TRBJ1-2	CASSPTGTYGYTF	TGTGCCAGCAGCCCGACAGGGACCTATGGCTACACCTTC
TRBV9	-	TRBJ2-7	CASSDADEQYF	TGTGCCAGCAGCGATGCGGACGAGCAGTACTTC
TRBV11-2	TRBD2	TRBJ2-2	CASSSGLAVNTGELFF	TGTGCCAGCAGCTCGGGACTAGCGGTGAACACCGGGGAGCTGTTTTTT